This T cell receptor beta chain was recovered during a study of T cells in Graves' hyperthyroidism and ophthalmopathy. Overall study findings and caveats: The majority of expanded thyroid clonotypes above 0.001 also appeared in blood.

The length of the CDR3 is 12 residues. V was shortened by 5 bases and J by 7 bases, with 9 bases between the two germline ends. Germline V lookup: CDR1 SEHNR, CDR2 FQNEAQ (reference sequence). The investigators amplified TCR beta CDR3 regions from RNA transcripts. With the HTBI primer set, the TCR CDR3 went through a first round of RT-PCR. In TCRdb, the multiplex PCR reads were re-called with MiXCR into one record per CDR3 protein. The table includes 300,000 to 450,000 distinct CDR3 sequences, around a sixth detected once. Notes on this clonotype: The antigen is not known.

The receptor's source is a woman aged 18-35 years with Graves' hyperthyroidism that later progressed to Graves' ophthalmopathy. V is TRBV7-9 and J is TRBJ1-5, with D unresolved. Source material: blood. The CDR3: CASSQFGQPQHF. The CDR3 bases are TGTGCCAGCAGCCAATTCGGACAGCCCCAGCATTTT. Full variable domain (missing parts from reference TRBV7-9 and TRBJ1-5): DTGVSQNPRHKITKRGQNVTFRCDPISEHNRLYWYRQTLGQGPEFLTYFQNEAQLEKSRLLSDRFSAERPKGSFSTLEIQRTEQGDSAMYLCASSQFGQPQHFGDGTRLSIL.